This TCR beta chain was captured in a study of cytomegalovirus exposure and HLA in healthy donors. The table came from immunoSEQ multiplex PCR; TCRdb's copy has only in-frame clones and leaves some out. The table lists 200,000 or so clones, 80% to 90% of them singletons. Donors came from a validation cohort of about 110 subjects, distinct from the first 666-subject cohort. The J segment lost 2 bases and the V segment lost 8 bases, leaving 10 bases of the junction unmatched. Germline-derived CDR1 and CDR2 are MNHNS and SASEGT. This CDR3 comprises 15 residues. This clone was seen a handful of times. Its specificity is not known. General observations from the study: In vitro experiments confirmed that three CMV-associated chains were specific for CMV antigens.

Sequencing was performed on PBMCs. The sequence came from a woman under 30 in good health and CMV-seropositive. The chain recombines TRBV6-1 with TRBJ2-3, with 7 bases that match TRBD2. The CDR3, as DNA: TGTGCCAGCGGGCGGGGGACGCCCATCACAGATACGCAGTATTTT. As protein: CASGRGTPITDTQYF.